Here is one TCR beta chain with its context. Libraries were prepared by immunoSEQ multiplex PCR; TCRdb keeps only in-frame clonotypes and omits some of them. The data contain 71,000 or so clones, roughly four fifths of them seen just once; the ten biggest clones take up around 10%. Germline CDR1 and CDR2: GTSNPN and SVGIG (reference sequence). The CDR3 has 16 residues. V shed 2 bases and J shed 2 bases, with 19 bases lying between them. This sample was included in a study of blood T cell repertoires in COVID-19. Across the study: Samples came from the United States, Italy and Spain, spanning acute and convalescent COVID-19. Nucleic acid was either cDNA or gDNA, and it came from T cells, B-cell-depleted T cells, or PBMCs.

V usage is TRBV30 and J usage is TRBJ2-7; a weak D match, TRBD1 (5 bases). This clonotype was obtained from a man between 45 and 60 years old with acute or convalescent COVID-19. The source material was peripheral blood. As DNA, the CDR3 is TGTGCCTGGAGTTTCCAATCCTCAGGGTTTACCTACGAGCAGTACTTC. The encoded protein is CAWSFQSSGFTYEQYF.